This T cell receptor beta chain was sequenced during a study of PD-1 blockade in classical Hodgkin lymphoma. Specified time point: cycle 4 day 1 (C4D1), after more than five weeks of nivolumab. Every patient had relapsed following autologous stem cell transplantation, and cohorts differed in brentuximab vedotin exposure. The assay was immunoSEQ multiplex PCR, and TCRdb's table has in-frame clones only and misses some. This sample has some 95,000 clones, with roughly nine tenths found just once. Germline V gives CDR1 SGHVS, CDR2 FNYEAQ. The CDR3 contains 13 residues. Unmatched junction bases numbered 6, after V lost 4 bases and J lost 8 bases.

Specimen: peripheral blood mononuclear cells (PBMCs), collected before the fourth cycle of nivolumab. The gene calls are TRBV7-6 and TRBJ2-7; 9 nucleotides agree with TRBD1. The origin of this receptor is a human donor with classical Hodgkin lymphoma. CDR3 amino acids: CASSSGQGQKQYF. In DNA form, the CDR3 reads TGTGCCAGCAGCTCTGGACAGGGGCAGAAGCAGTACTTC.